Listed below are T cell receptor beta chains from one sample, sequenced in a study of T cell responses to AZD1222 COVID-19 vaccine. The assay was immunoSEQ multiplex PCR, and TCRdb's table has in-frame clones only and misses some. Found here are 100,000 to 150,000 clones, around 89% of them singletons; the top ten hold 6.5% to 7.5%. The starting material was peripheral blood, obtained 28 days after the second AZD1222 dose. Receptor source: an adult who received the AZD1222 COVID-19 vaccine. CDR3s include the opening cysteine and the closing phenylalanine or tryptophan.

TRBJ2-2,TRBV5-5,CASSSTEPTGELFF
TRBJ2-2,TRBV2,CASQGVFGGLAVNTGELFF
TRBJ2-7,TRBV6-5,CASSYSILQGRHEQYF
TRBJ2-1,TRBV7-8,CASSLARGGVYNEQFF
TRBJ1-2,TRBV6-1,CASSETGVGYTF
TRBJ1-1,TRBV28,CASGAGVGTEAFF
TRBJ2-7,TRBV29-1,CSASGQGAGYEQYF
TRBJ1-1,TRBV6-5,CASSIQGGNTEAFF
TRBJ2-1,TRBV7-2,CASSSAGASYNEQFF
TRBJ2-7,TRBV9,CASSAAGYEQYF
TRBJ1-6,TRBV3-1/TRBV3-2,CASSQTGAFSYNSPLHF
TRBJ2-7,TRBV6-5,CATKGGRALYEQYF
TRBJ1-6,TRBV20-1,CSASIFGRDSPLHF
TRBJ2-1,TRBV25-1,CASRMGGAAYNEQFF
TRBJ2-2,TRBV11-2,CASSPNRVGLFF
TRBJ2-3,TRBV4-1,CASRPLLRDNYRLYF
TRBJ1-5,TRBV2,CASSEEAGNQPQHF
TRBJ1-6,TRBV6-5,CASRGTGANSPLHF
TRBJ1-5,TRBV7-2,CASSPLKDSNQPQHF
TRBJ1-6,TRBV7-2,CASSLMGTDSPLHF
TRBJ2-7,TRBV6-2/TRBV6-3,CASSQPPGGYEQYF
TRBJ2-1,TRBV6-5,CASQSSGNGEQFF
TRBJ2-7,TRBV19,CASRGHPYEQYF
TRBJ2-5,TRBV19,CASRQGLAGVETQYF
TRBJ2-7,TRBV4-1,CASSQGLAATYEQYF
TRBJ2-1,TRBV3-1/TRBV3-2,CASSISGRMTNEQFF
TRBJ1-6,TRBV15,CATSPGTGEGSPLHF
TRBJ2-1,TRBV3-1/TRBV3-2,CASSLEEDRPYNEQFF
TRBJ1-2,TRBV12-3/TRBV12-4,CASSTPGGRGYTF
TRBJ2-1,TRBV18,CATQGTDYSEQFF
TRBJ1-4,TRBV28,CASRRPGGAKNEKLFF
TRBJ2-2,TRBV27,CASSLTGTGELFF
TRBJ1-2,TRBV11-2,CASSLSRGPFNGYTF
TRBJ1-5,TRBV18,CASSPRTSNQPQHF
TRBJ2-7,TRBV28,CASSWLRTQDEQYF
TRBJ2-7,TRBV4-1,CASSQSPLQGGATYEQYF
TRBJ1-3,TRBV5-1,CASSLAWGDGNTIYF
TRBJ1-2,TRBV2,CASLQGAYGYTF
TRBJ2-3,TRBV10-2,CASSEVYTTDTQYF
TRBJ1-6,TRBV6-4,CASSVQENSPLHF
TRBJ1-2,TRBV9,CASSPPSQNYGYTF
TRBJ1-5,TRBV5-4,CASSLMGPGNQPQHF
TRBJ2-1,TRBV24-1,CATSGIQQEIYEQFF
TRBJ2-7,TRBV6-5,CASGIRGAIRYEQYF
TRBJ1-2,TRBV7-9,CASSEGGTNGYTF